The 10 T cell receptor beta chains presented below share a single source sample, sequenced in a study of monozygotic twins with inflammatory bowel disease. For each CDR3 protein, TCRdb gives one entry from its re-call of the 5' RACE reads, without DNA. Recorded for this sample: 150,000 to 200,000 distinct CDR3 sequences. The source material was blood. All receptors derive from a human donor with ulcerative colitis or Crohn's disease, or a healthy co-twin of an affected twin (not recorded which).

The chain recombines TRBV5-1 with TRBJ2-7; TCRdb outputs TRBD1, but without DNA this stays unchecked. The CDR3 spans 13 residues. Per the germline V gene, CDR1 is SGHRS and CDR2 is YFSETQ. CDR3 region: CASSPGTRNEQYF.

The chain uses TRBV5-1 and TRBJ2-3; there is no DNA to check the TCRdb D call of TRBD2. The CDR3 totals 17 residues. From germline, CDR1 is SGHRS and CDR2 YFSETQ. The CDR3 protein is CASSFGTSGRATDTQYF.

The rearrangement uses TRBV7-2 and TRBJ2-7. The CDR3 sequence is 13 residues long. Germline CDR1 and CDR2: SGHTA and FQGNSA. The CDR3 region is CASSLVGFYEQYF. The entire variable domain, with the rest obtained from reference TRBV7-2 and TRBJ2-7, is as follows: GAGVSQSPSNKVTEKGKDVELRCDPISGHTALYWYRQSLGQGLEFLIYFQGNSAPDKSGLPSDRFSAERTGGSVSTLTIQRTQQEDSAVYLCASSLVGFYEQYFGPGTRLTVT.

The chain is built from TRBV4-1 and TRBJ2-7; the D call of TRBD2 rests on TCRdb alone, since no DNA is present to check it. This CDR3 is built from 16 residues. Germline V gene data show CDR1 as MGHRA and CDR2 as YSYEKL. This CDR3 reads CASSLRQAGGRHEQYF.

CDR3 in amino acids: CASSFEGDQPQHF. The chain carries TRBV5-1 and TRBJ1-5; the TCRdb D gene call, TRBD1, has no DNA to confirm it. Germline V gene data show CDR1 as SGHRS and CDR2 as YFSETQ. The CDR3 spans 13 residues.

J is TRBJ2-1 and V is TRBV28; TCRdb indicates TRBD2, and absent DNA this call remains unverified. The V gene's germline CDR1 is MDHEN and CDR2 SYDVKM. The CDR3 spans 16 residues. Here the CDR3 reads CASSPPGLANYNEQFF.

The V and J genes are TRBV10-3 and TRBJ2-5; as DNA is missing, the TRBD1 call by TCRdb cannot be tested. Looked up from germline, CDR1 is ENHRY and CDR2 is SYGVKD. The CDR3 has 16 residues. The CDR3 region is CAISESNKGGQETQYF.

CDR3 protein: CSARDVRSSYNEQFF. The chain combines TRBV20-1 with TRBJ2-1. From germline, CDR1 is DFQATT and CDR2 SNEGSKA (reference sequence). This CDR3 region has 15 residues.

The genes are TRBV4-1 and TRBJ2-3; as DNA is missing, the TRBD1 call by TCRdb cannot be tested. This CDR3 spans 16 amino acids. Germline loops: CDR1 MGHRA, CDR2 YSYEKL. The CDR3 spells CASSHRAGSATDTQYF.

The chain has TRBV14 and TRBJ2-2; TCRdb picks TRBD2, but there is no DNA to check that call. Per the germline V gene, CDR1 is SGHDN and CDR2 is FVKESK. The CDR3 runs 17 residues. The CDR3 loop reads CASSHIRLAGDPGELFF.